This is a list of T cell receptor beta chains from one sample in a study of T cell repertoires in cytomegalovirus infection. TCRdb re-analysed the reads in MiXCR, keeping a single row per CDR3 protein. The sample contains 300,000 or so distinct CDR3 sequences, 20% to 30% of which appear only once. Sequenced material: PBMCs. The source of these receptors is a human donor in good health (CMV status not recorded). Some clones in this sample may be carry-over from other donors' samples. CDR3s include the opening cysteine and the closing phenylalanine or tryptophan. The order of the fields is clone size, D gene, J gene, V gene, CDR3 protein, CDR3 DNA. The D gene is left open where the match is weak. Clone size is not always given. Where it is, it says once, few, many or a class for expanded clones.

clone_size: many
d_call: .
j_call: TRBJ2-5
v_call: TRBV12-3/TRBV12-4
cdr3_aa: CASSPWTHSETQYF
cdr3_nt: TGTGCCAGCAGTCCCTGGACGCACTCGGAGACCCAGTACTTC

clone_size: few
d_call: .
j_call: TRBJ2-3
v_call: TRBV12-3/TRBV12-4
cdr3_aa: CASSGFRPTDTQYF
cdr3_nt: TGTGCCAGCAGTGGGTTCAGGCCCACAGATACGCAGTATTTT

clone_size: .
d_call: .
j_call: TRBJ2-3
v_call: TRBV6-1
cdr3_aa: CASSEAPRTSSTQYF
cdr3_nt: TGTGCCAGCAGTGAAGCCCCCAGGACTTCTAGTACGCAGTATTTT

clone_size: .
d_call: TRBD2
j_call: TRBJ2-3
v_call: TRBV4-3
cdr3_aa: CASSQDSAGGPSTDTQYF
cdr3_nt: TGCGCCAGCAGCCAAGATTCGGCGGGAGGGCCTAGCACAGATACGCAGTATTTT

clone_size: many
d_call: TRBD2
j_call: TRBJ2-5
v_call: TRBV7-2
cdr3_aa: CASSLTGLAGRGKTQYF
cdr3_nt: TGTGCCAGCAGCCTAACAGGACTAGCGGGACGAGGGAAGACCCAGTACTTC

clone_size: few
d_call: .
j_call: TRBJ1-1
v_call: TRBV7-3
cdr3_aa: CASSQGPLNTEAFF
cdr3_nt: TGTGCCAGCAGCCAGGGACCCTTGAACACTGAAGCTTTCTTT

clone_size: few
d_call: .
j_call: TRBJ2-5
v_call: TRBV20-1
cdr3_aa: CSARFQETQYF
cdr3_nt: TGCAGTGCTAGGTTTCAGGAGACCCAGTACTTC

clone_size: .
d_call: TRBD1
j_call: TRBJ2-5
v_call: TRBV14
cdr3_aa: CASSQETGKWQETQYF
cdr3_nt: TGTGCCAGCAGCCAAGAGACAGGGAAGTGGCAAGAGACCCAGTACTTC

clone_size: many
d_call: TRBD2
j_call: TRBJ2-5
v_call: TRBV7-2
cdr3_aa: CASSLLAGWEAQYF
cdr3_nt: TGTGCCAGCAGCTTACTAGCGGGGTGGGAGGCCCAGTACTTC

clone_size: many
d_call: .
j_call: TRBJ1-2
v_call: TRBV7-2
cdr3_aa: CASSSAGEGYGYTF
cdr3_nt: TGTGCCAGCAGCTCAGCAGGGGAGGGCTATGGCTACACCTTC

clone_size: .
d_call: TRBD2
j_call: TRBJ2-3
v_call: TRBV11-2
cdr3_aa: CASSWKLAEGTDTQYF
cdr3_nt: TGTGCCAGCAGCTGGAAACTAGCGGAGGGCACAGATACGCAGTATTTT

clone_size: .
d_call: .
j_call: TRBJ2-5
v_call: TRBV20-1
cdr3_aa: CSASSGPSIGETQYF
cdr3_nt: TGCAGTGCTAGTTCCGGGCCCTCGATCGGCGAGACCCAGTACTTC

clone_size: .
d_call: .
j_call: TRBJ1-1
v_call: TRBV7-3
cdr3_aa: CASSLTSTAEAFF
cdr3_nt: TGTGCCAGCAGCTTAACCTCGACAGCTGAAGCTTTCTTT

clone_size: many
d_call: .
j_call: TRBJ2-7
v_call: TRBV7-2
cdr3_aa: CASSLVGRSYEQYF
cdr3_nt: TGTGCCAGCAGCTTAGTAGGACGTTCCTACGAGCAGTACTTC

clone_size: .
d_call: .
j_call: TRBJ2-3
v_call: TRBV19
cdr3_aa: CASSIRGDTQYF
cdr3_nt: TGTGCCAGTAGTATTCGAGGGGATACGCAGTATTTT

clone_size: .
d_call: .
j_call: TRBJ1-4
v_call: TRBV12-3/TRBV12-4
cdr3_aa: CASRGFFPNEKLFF
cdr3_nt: TGTGCCAGCAGAGGTTTTTTTCCTAATGAAAAACTGTTTTTT

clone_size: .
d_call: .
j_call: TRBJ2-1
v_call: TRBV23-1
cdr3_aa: CASAEGRTHNEQFF
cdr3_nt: TGCGCCAGCGCCGAAGGTAGGACACACAATGAGCAGTTCTTC

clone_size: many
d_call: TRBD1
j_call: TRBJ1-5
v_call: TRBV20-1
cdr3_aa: CSVRRTGWIGQPQHF
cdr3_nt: TGCAGTGTTCGAAGGACAGGGTGGATTGGGCAGCCCCAGCATTTT

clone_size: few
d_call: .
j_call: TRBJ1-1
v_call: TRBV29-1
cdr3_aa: CSVEGATEAFF
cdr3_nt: TGCAGCGTTGAGGGCGCCACTGAAGCTTTCTTT

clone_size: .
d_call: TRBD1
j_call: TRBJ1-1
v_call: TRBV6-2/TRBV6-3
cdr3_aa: CASSDRASRAFF
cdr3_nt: TGTGCCAGCAGCGACAGGGCATCCCGAGCTTTCTTT

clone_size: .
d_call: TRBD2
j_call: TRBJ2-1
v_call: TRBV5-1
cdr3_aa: CASSSFSGRAADEQFF
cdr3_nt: TGCGCCAGCAGCTCCTTTAGCGGGAGGGCCGCAGATGAGCAGTTCTTC

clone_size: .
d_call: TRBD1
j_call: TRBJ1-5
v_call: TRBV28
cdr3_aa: CASSPQGAGQPQHF
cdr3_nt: TGTGCCAGCAGTCCACAGGGGGCGGGTCAGCCCCAGCATTTT

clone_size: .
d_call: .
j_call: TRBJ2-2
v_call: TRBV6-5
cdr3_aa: CASSYGGPNTGELFF
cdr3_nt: TGTGCCAGCAGTTACGGCGGGCCGAACACCGGGGAGCTGTTTTTT

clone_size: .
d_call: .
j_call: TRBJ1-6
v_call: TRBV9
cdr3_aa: CASSVGYTSPLHF
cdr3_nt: TGTGCCAGCAGCGTAGGGTACACTTCACCCCTCCACTTT

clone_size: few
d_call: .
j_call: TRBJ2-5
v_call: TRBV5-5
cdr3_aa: CASSLDGGTETQYF
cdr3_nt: TGTGCCAGCAGCTTGGATGGGGGCACGGAGACCCAGTACTTC

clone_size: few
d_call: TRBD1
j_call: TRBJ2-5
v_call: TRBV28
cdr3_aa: CASSSTGLGETQYF
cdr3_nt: TGTGCCAGCAGTTCGACAGGGTTAGGAGAGACCCAGTACTTC

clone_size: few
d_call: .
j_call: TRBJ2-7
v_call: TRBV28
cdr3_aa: CASSTGGREQYF
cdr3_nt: TGTGCCAGCAGTACTGGGGGTAGGGAGCAGTACTTC

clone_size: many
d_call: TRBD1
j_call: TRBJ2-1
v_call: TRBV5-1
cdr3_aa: CASSPEPGQAGEQFF
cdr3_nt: TGCGCCAGCAGCCCCGAACCCGGACAGGCTGGTGAGCAGTTCTTC